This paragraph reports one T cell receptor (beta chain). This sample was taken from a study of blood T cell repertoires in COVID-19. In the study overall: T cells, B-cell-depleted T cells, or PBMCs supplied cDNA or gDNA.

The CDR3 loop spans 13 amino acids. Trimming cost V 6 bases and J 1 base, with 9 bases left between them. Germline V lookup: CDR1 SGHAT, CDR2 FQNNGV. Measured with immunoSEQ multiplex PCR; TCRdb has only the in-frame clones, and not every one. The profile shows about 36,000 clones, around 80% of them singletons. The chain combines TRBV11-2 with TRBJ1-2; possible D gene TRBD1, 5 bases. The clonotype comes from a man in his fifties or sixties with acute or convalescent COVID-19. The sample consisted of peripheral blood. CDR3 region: CASSQDSNYGYTF. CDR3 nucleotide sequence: TGTGCCAGCAGTCAAGACAGTAACTATGGCTACACCTTC.